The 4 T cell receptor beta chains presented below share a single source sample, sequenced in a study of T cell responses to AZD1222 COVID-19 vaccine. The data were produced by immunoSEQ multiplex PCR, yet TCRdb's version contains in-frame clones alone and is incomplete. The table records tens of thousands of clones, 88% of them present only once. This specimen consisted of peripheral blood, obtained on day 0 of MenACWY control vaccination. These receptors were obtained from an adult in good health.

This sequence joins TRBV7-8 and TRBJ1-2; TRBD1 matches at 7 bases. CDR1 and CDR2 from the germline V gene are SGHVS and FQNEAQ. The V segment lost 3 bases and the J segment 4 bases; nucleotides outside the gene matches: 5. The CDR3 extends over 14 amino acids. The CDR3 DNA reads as TGTGCCAGCAGCTTGGACAGGAACTCCTATGGCTACACCTTC. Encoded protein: CASSLDRNSYGYTF.

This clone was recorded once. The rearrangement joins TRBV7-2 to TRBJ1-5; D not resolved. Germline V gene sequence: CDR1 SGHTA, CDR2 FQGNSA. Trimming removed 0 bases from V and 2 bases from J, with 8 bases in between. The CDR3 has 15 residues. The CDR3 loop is CASSLAGLGNQPQHF. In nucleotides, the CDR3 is TGTGCCAGCAGCTTAGCAGGGCTGGGCAATCAGCCCCAGCATTTT.

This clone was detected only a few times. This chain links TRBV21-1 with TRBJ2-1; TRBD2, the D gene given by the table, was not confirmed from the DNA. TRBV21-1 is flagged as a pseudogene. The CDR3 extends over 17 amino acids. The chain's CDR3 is CASSPKGTSGGGNEQFF. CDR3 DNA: TGTGCCAGCAGCCCTAAGGGGACTAGCGGCGGTGGGAATGAGCAGTTCTTC.

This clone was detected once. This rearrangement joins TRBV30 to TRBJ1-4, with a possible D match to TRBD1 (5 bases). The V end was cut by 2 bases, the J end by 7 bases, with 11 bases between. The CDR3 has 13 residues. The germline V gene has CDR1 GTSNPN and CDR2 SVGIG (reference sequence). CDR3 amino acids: CAWSKGLGEKLFF. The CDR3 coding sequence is TGTGCCTGGAGTAAGGGGCTGGGTGAAAAACTGTTTTTT.